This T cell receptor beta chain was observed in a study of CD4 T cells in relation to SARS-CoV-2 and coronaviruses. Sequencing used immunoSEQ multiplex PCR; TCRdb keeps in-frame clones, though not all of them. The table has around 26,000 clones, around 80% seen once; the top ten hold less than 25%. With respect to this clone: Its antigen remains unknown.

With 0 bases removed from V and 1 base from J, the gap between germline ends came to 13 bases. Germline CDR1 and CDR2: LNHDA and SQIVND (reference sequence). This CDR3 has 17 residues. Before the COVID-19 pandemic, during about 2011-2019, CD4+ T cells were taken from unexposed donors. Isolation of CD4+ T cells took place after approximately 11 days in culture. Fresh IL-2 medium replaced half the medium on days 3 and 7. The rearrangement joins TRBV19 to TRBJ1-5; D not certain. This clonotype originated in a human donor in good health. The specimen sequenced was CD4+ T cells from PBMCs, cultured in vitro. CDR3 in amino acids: CASSIDNGVLSNQPQHF. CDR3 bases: TGTGCCAGTAGTATAGATAATGGGGTTTTGAGCAATCAGCCCCAGCATTTT.